Below are 3 T cell receptor beta chains sequenced from a single sample in a study of long-term antiretroviral therapy in people with HIV. Sequencing relied on immunoSEQ assay v3.0, run at survey level. The method was immunoSEQ multiplex PCR; TCRdb's version includes in-frame clones alone and lacks a portion of them. In the table there are some 38,000 clones, roughly 76% of which are singletons. The sequences come from unsorted PBMCs, collected 1.5 years after starting antiretroviral therapy. These receptors were collected from a man between 18 and 29 years old with HIV.

The V gene is TRBV5-1, the J gene TRBJ2-7; 15 bases are a match to TRBD2. The CDR3 sequence is 17 residues long. After removal of 4 bases from V and 6 bases from J, the junction contained 11 bases not matched to a gene. Germline values: CDR1 SGHRS, CDR2 YFSETQ. Here the CDR3 reads CASSPGLAGGEGGEQYF. DNA of the CDR3: TGCGCCAGCAGCCCCGGACTAGCGGGAGGGGAGGGGGGCGAGCAGTACTTC.

This clone was seen only once. V and J are TRBV29-1 and TRBJ2-3; D is undetermined. Germline lookup yields CDR1 SQVTM and CDR2 ANQGSEA. The CDR3 contains 15 residues. Trimming shortened V by 6 bases and J by 2 bases, and 18 bases separated the two germline ends. In nucleotides, the CDR3 is TGCAGCGTAGATCTAGGGAACCTTCCCACAGATACGCAGTATTTT. Residues: CSVDLGNLPTDTQYF.

The gene calls are TRBV7-8 and TRBJ2-6; no definite D call. Germline values: CDR1 SGHVS, CDR2 FQNEAQ. V lost 1 base and J 0 bases, leaving 10 bases between the germline ends. The CDR3 totals 17 residues. Here the CDR3 DNA reads TGTGCCAGCAGCTTAGGAGTCAAAAGCTCTGGGGCCAACGTCCTGACTTTC. Its protein product is CASSLGVKSSGANVLTF. Drawing the rest from reference TRBV7-8 and TRBJ2-6, the complete variable domain is GAGVSQSPRYKVAKRGQDVALRCDPISGHVSLFWYQQALGQGPEFLTYFQNEAQLDKSGLPSDRFFAERPEGSVSTLKIQRTQQEDSAVYLCASSLGVKSSGANVLTFGAGSRLTVL.